This TCR beta chain was recovered during a study of identical twins. Notes on the study in general: The study found weaker excess twin sharing in beta out-of-frame sequences. High-abundance cord blood beta clonotypes had fewer insertions; memory repertoires showed none.

Through template switching, a universal primer site was introduced, and the cDNA contained unique molecular identifiers. TCRdb re-called the 5' RACE reads with MiXCR, one entry per CDR3 protein. The sample includes about 480,000 distinct CDR3 sequences, 12% to 15% of them seen just once. V shed 1 base and J 5 bases; nucleotides not matched to a gene: 4. Germline loops: CDR1 SQVTM, CDR2 ANQGSEA. The CDR3 runs 13 residues. This clonotype has only a few counts. Its antigen is as yet unknown. These data are also associated with another study on yellow fever vaccine responses in identical twins.

The sequence was collected from a woman younger than 35 in good health. The sequenced material came from CD4+ T cells sorted from blood. V usage is TRBV29-1 and J usage is TRBJ2-7; 8 bases agree with TRBD1. The CDR3 here is CSVEVRGRDEQYF. The CDR3 nucleotides read TGCAGCGTTGAAGTCAGGGGGCGGGACGAGCAGTACTTC.